These 10 T cell receptor beta chains originate from one sample sequenced in a study of T cells in Graves' hyperthyroidism and ophthalmopathy. Authors of the study amplified TCR beta CDR3 regions from RNA transcripts. HTBI primers were the set used in a first-round RT-PCR of the TCR CDR3. TCRdb analysed the multiplex PCR reads with MiXCR anew, one entry per CDR3 protein. The sample includes 40,000 or so distinct CDR3 sequences, roughly 49% of them seen just once. The sample was blood. Receptors were obtained from a woman between 50 and 59 years old with Graves' hyperthyroidism that later progressed to Graves' ophthalmopathy.

In the case of this clonotype: One end of the junction is discordant with germline, which a read error may explain. CDR3 in DNA: TGTGCCAGCAGCCGGATGACTAGCGGGAGGGCCGCGGAGACCCTGTACTTC. It encodes CASSRMTSGRAAETLYF. V usage is TRBV5-4 and J usage is TRBJ2-5; TRBD2 agrees at 14 bases. The CDR3 runs 17 residues. From germline, CDR1 is SGHNT and CDR2 YYREEE (reference sequence).

This clonotype was seen at least ten times. CDR3 region: CASRAGLVNQPQHF. CDR3 nucleotide sequence: TGTGCCAGCAGAGCAGGATTAGTTAATCAGCCCCAGCATTTT. The V call is TRBV12-3 or TRBV12-4, the J call TRBJ1-5; D unclear. The CDR3 is 14 amino acids. Trimming stripped 6 bases from V and 4 bases from J, with 13 bases between.

The V and J genes are TRBV27 and TRBJ1-2; possible D gene TRBD1, 5 bases. Germline V CDR1 and CDR2: MNHEY, SMNVEV (reference sequence). Between the trimmed V and J ends, which lost 0 bases and 2 bases, there was a span of 7 bases. The CDR3 covers 14 residues. For the CDR3, the DNA is TGTGCCAGCAGTTTATCGCACAGGAACTATGGCTACACCTTC. It translates to CASSLSHRNYGYTF.

The chain carries TRBV7-9 and TRBJ1-3; possible D gene TRBD1, 5 bases. The V and J ends lost 11 bases and 3 bases respectively, with 23 bases between them. CDR3 length: 16 amino acids. Germline loops: CDR1 SEHNR, CDR2 FQNEAQ (reference sequence). For the CDR3, the DNA is TGTGCCTGGAGTGCCCCGGTTGGGGGGTTTGGAAACACCATATATTTT. It encodes CAWSAPVGGFGNTIYF.

This clonotype counts as medium-sized. This rearrangement joins TRBV10-3 to TRBJ1-2, with D tentatively TRBD1 (6 bases). Germline V gene sequence: CDR1 ENHRY, CDR2 SYGVKD. The V end lost 4 bases, the J end lost 4 bases, and 22 bases lay between the germline ends. The CDR3 extends over 17 amino acids. CDR3 in DNA: TGTGCCATCAGTGGAGTGGCTCGGACAGATCCTTTCTATGGCTACACCTTC. Protein: CAISGVARTDPFYGYTF.

This clonotype was observed at least ten times. The CDR3 sequence is CASSEGTGLAKNIQYF. CDR3 bases: TGTGCCAGCAGTGAGGGAACAGGCCTAGCCAAAAACATTCAGTACTTC. This chain connects TRBV5-6 to TRBJ2-4; either TRBD1 or TRBD2 may supply D (5 bases each). The ends were cut back, 5 bases at V and 0 bases at J, with 15 bases in the middle. The germline V gene has CDR1 SGHDT and CDR2 YYEEEE. The CDR3 loop spans 16 amino acids.

This clonotype is medium-sized within its sample. The chain carries TRBV15 and TRBJ2-7; 8 nucleotides align to TRBD1. This CDR3 has 14 residues. Per germline, CDR1 LNHNV and CDR2 YYDKDF (reference sequence). Germline trimming cut 1 base from V and 2 bases from J; bases unmatched to any gene: 1. CDR3 DNA sequence: TGTGCCACCAGCAGAGGGACAGGGACCTACGAGCAGTACTTC. Amino acids: CATSRGTGTYEQYF. The variable domain in full, with the rest retrieved from reference TRBV15 and TRBJ2-7, is DAMVIQNPRYQVTQFGKPVTLSCSQTLNHNVMYWYQQKSSQAPKLLFHYYDKDFNNEADTPDNFQSRRPNTSFCFLDIRSPGLGDTAMYLCATSRGTGTYEQYFGPGTRLTVT.

The chain recombines TRBV7-2 with TRBJ1-4; unclear D gene. Germline V CDR1 and CDR2: SGHTA, FQGNSA. The CDR3 totals 14 residues. Trimming took 8 bases from V and 8 from J, leaving 18 bases between them. CDR3 sequence (DNA): TGTGCCAGCCGCCGGGGAGCGCTTTTGGAAAAACTGTTTTTT. As protein: CASRRGALLEKLFF.

V usage is TRBV7-3 and J usage is TRBJ2-1, with D perhaps matching TRBD2 (6 bases). The germline V and J ends were trimmed by 3 bases and 3 bases, with 21 bases remaining between them. This CDR3 contains 18 residues. CDR1 and CDR2 (germline): SGHTA, FQGTGA. For the CDR3, the DNA is TGTGCCAGCAGCTTGGGATTAAGCCGGGATAGCGGCTACAATGAGCAGTTCTTC. This codes for CASSLGLSRDSGYNEQFF. The full variable domain, rest sourced from reference TRBV7-3 and TRBJ2-1, is GAGVSQTPSNKVTEKGKYVELRCDPISGHTALYWYRQSLGQGPEFLIYFQGTGAADDSGLPNDRFFAVRPEGSVSTLKIQRTERGDSAVYLCASSLGLSRDSGYNEQFFGPGTRLTVL.

This clonotype has only a few counts. The V call is TRBV29-1, the J call TRBJ2-1; D gene ambiguous. The germline V and J ends were trimmed by 3 bases and 0 bases, with 9 bases remaining between them. The CDR3 runs 14 residues. Germline V gives CDR1 SQVTM, CDR2 ANQGSEA. The CDR3 DNA reads as TGCAGCGTTGACATATTAGTCTCCTACAATGAGCAGTTCTTC. The encoded protein is CSVDILVSYNEQFF.